This T cell receptor (beta chain) is from a study of T-cell reconstitution after alpha-beta-depleted transplantation in children. Study-level points and caveats: Approximately two months post-transplant, alpha-beta T cells reportedly originated from several hundred expanded graft clones. The main origin of T-cell counts and diversity one year after transplant was newly produced T cells.

Library preparation (for TCRbeta) was performed with unique molecular identifiers. TCRdb re-analysed the PCR reads in MiXCR, keeping a single row per CDR3 protein. The data show hundreds of thousands of distinct CDR3 sequences, around 14% seen once. This clonotype was observed a handful of times. Antigen: not known. Germline V lookup: CDR1 KGHSH, CDR2 LQKENI. The CDR3 length is 15 residues. V lost 7 bases, J lost 2 bases, and 17 bases lay in between. Sequences were derived from PBMCs, sampled before TCRalphabeta/CD19-depleted stem cell transplant. The rearrangement uses TRBV18 and TRBJ1-1, with D possibly matching TRBD1 (6 bases). The TCR was taken from a girl aged 2-10 years with congenital amegakaryocytic thrombocytopenia, due to receive a stem cell transplant. In DNA form, the CDR3 reads TGTGCCAGCTTAGAGTCCCCAGGGGTAAACACTGAAGCTTTCTTT. This sequence encodes CASLESPGVNTEAFF. The full variable domain, with the rest looked up from reference TRBV18 and TRBJ1-1, is NAGVMQNPRHLVRRRGQEARLRCSPMKGHSHVYWYRQLPEEGLKFMVYLQKENIIDESGMPKERFSAEFPKEGPSILRIQQVVRGDSAAYFCASLESPGVNTEAFFGQGTRLTVV.